This T cell receptor (beta chain) is drawn from a study of blood T cell repertoires in COVID-19. Overall study context: The United States, Italy and Spain were the sources of the acute and convalescent COVID-19 samples.

The repertoire was sequenced with immunoSEQ multiplex PCR; TCRdb's copy has only in-frame clones and lacks some. Seen here are 110,000 or so clones, roughly 80% observed once, and the top ten hold 2% to 3%. Comments on this clone: The sample contains more than one DNA sequence encoding this CDR3.

V was pared by 0 bases and J by 5 bases, with 3 bases of the junction left unmatched. The germline CDR1 and CDR2 sequences are SNHLY and FYNNEI. The CDR3 totals 15 residues. This sequence was found in a man aged 50-59 years with acute or convalescent COVID-19. V is TRBV2 and J is TRBJ2-1, with 8 bases lining up with TRBD2. Material: peripheral blood. The CDR3 sequence: CASSEAPAGDNEQFF. CDR3 coding DNA: TGTGCCAGCAGTGAAGCTCCAGCGGGAGACAATGAGCAGTTCTTC. The variable domain in full, completed from reference TRBV2 and TRBJ2-1, reads EPEVTQTPSHQVTQMGQEVILRCVPISNHLYFYWYRQILGQKVEFLVSFYNNEISEKSEIFDDQFSVERPDGSNFTLKIRSTKLEDSAMYFCASSEAPAGDNEQFFGPGTRLTVL.